This record looks at one T cell receptor beta chain sequence and its context. The antigen is unknown. Normal lung was taken at the farthest possible site, at least 3 cm from tumour. Frozen unsorted single-cell suspensions supplied the genomic DNA. This record comes from a study of immune cell composition in non-small cell lung cancer. Study-level findings and limits: Tumour TCR-beta clonality was not significantly tied to smoking pack-years.

TCRdb's copy holds only in-frame clones and misses some; the assay was immunoSEQ multiplex PCR. Of fewer than 20,000 clones in the sample, around 80% were seen once. This CDR3 is built from 16 residues. V was clipped by 4 bases and J by 8 bases; unmatched bases: 13. The V gene's germline CDR1 is SGHRS and CDR2 YFSETQ. These data also featured in a second study, about CD4 T cells in lung cancer. That study reports: Before giving blood, patients had received treatments including platinum chemotherapy, some also nivolumab or pembrolizumab. In vitro naive T-cell priming might explain some blood-derived responses.

The TCR comes from a human donor with non-small cell lung cancer. The chain joins TRBV5-1 to TRBJ2-1; 9 bases are a match to TRBD2. The sample comprised non-adjacent lung tissue. This CDR3 is CASSKARLAGGHEQFF. The CDR3 nucleotides read TGCGCCAGCAGCAAAGCCCGACTGGCGGGGGGGCATGAGCAGTTCTTC.